This T cell receptor (beta chain) appears in the sequencing data of a study of T cell repertoires in ileal Crohn's disease. Findings and limits, study-wide: Sorted CD8 T cells held more high-frequency clones than CD4.

This clone has only a few counts. Its specificity is unknown. TCRdb's table, derived via immunoSEQ multiplex PCR, lists solely in-frame clones and lacks some. The table has around 16,000 clones, 50% to 75% seen once. Deletions cut 7 bases from V and 9 bases from J, with 25 bases between. CDR1 and CDR2 (germline): MNHNS, SASEGT. The CDR3 runs 15 residues. V usage is TRBV6-1 and J usage is TRBJ2-7, with D possibly TRBD2 on 7 matching bases. The TCR comes from an adult with Crohn's disease. The sequencing sample was made of ileal tissue. The CDR3 region is CASTEGGDGGSGQYF. CDR3 nucleotide sequence: TGTGCCAGCACCGAAGGGGGGGATGGGGGATCCGGGCAGTACTTC.